This is a list of T cell receptor beta chains from one sample in a study of cytomegalovirus exposure and HLA in healthy donors. Here immunoSEQ multiplex PCR was the method, and the copy in TCRdb shows in-frame clones only, minus some. The sample has around 120,000 clones, about 85% seen once; the top ten hold over 1.5%. The source material was PBMCs. These receptors were obtained from a boy between 10 and 17 years old in good health and CMV-seronegative. Both conserved end residues are trimmed from each CDR3. The D gene is left open where the match is weak. The listing skips clone size in some rows; elsewhere it reads once, few, many or a size class.

V	D	size	J	CDR3
TRBV30	.	.	TRBJ2-7	AWSRERGRYEQY
TRBV28	.	.	TRBJ2-7	ASSSRGFEQY
TRBV7-9	TRBD1	few	TRBJ2-7	ASSPGGAYEQY
TRBV4-3	TRBD1	once	TRBJ2-2	ASSQEAGTGGTGELF
TRBV18	TRBD1	once	TRBJ1-5	ASSPGGQGRQPQH
TRBV5-1	.	.	TRBJ1-2	ASSPEGRSNYGYT
TRBV4-3	.	once	TRBJ2-7	ASSQARGDEQY
TRBV19	.	.	TRBJ1-2	ASSITATEIYGYT
TRBV7-2	TRBD1	.	TRBJ1-1	ASSIQGAGAF
TRBV7-9	TRBD2	.	TRBJ2-3	ASSLVAGTDTQY
TRBV5-1	TRBD2	.	TRBJ2-1	ASSLELAANNEQF
TRBV7-2	.	.	TRBJ1-5	ASSLGPILPSSNQPQH
TRBV7-2	TRBD2	.	TRBJ2-7	ASSLTRLASSYEQY
TRBV5-5	TRBD1	.	TRBJ1-2	ASSHRGRGYGYT
TRBV6-5	.	.	TRBJ2-7	ASRLQATYEQY
TRBV2	TRBD1	.	TRBJ2-5	ASSEWDRGGETQY
TRBV7-2	.	.	TRBJ1-1	ASSLGQGITEAF
TRBV19	TRBD2	.	TRBJ2-1	ASSSEGTSSYNEQF
TRBV4-2	TRBD1	.	TRBJ1-6	ASSPGTENSPLH
TRBV6-1	.	.	TRBJ1-1	ASSTGLNTEAF
TRBV5-6	TRBD1	.	TRBJ2-3	ASNPRDRITDTQY
TRBV21-1	.	.	TRBJ2-7	ASSKVGQGAGEQY
TRBV6-1	.	.	TRBJ1-2	ASSVRGNNPNYGYT
TRBV19	TRBD1	.	TRBJ1-2	ASSMSGGYGYT
TRBV12-5	.	.	TRBJ2-7	ASGLLHGNGEQY
TRBV28	TRBD2	.	TRBJ2-7	ASSLGGEGD
TRBV19	.	.	TRBJ1-2	ASTLVGGEYGYT
TRBV7-6	.	.	TRBJ1-3	ASSLWERNTIY
TRBV7-8	.	.	TRBJ2-2	ASGQNTGELF
TRBV29-1	.	.	TRBJ1-1	SVAPKIGSTEAF
TRBV27	.	.	TRBJ2-7	ASSLSPSYEQY
TRBV9	.	.	TRBJ2-3	ASSVTDRTDTQY
TRBV15	.	.	TRBJ2-5	ATSREGVQETQY
TRBV11-2	TRBD2	once	TRBJ2-2	ASSSGLAGTNTGELF